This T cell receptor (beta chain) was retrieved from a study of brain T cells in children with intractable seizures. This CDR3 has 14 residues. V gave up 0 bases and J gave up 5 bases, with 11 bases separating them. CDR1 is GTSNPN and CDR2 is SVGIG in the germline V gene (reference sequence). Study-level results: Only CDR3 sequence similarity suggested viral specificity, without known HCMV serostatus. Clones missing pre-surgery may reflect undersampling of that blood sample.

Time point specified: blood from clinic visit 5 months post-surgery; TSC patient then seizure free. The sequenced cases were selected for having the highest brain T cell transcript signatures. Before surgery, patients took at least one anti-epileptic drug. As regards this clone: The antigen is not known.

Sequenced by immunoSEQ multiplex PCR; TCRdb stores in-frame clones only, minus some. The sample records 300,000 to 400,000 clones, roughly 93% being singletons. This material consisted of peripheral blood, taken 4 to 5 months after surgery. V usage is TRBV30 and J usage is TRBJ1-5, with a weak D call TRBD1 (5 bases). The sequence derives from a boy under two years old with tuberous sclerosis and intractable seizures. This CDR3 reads CAWSVGRVHQPQHF. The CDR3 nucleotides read TGTGCCTGGAGTGTGGGCAGGGTTCATCAGCCCCAGCATTTT.